This T cell receptor beta chain was found in a study of T cells in Graves' hyperthyroidism and ophthalmopathy. Study-wide findings and caveats: Most thyroid clonotypes that were expanded above 0.001 also turned up in blood.

This clonotype was seen ten or more times. What it recognizes is unknown. The V gene lost 6 bases and the J gene lost 6 bases, with 5 bases spanning the gap. The CDR3 sequence is 10 residues long. Germline values: CDR1 SNHLY, CDR2 FYNNEI. RNA transcripts gave rise to amplified TCR beta CDR3 regions. First-round RT-PCR with HTBI primers amplified the TCR CDR3 region. MiXCR was run by TCRdb on the multiplex PCR reads, yielding one entry per CDR3 protein. The table lists hundreds of thousands of distinct CDR3 sequences, less than 25% of them singletons. Exclusion criteria comprised uncontrolled infection, other autoimmune disease, pregnancy or lactation. Together with thyroid ultrasound, orbital computed tomography, serum thyroxine and TRAb, clinical symptoms were used for diagnoses. The PBMCs had their origin in approximately 10 ml of fresh peripheral blood.

The sequence was obtained from a man aged 25 to 45 with Graves' ophthalmopathy. The source material was blood. The chain is built from TRBV2 and TRBJ1-2; D not certain. For the CDR3, the DNA is TGTGCCAGCAGGGGAAATGGCTACACCTTC. Its protein is CASRGNGYTF.